This T cell receptor (beta chain) was identified during a study of blood T cells in healthy people across ages. Overall study results and limits: TCR beta diversity per million T cells fell roughly linearly with age. When one million T cells were used, diversity estimates were thought to be underestimates.

V shed 6 bases and J 7 bases; nucleotides not matched to a gene: 4. Per the germline V gene, CDR1 is SQVTM and CDR2 is ANQGSEA. CDR3 length equals 13 residues. As for this clonotype: Its antigen is unknown.

Through a sample-barcoded 5' primer and a J-beta primer mix, a second PCR was run for roughly 6 to 12 cycles. Using its own MiXCR run on the 5' RACE reads, TCRdb lists one record per CDR3 protein. The repertoire holds 1,500,000 or so distinct CDR3 sequences, with 55% to 75% as singletons. Donors were healthy Caucasian individuals from Russia aged roughly 6 to 95. Total RNA, at least 5.5 micrograms per sample, came from PBMCs. The chain carries TRBV29-1 and TRBJ2-2, with 11 bases identical to TRBD1. The source material was blood. This clonotype originated in a man between 18 and 29 years old in good health. The CDR3 region is CSVDRGQGGELFF. CDR3 nucleotide sequence: TGCAGCGTGGACAGGGGGCAAGGCGGGGAGCTGTTTTTT.